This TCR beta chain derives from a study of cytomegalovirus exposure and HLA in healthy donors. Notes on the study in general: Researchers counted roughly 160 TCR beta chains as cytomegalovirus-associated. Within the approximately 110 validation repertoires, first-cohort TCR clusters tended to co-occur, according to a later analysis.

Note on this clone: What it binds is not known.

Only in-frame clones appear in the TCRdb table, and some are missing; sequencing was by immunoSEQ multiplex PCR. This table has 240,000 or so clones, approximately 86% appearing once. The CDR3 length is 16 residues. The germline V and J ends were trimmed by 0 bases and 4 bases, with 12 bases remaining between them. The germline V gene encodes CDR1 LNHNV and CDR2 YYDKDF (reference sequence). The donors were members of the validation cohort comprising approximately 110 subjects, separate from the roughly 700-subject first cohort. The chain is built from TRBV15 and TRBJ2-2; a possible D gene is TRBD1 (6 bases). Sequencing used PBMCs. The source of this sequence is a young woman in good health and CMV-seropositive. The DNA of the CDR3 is TGTGCCACCAGCAGAGAATCGCAGGGGAGCACCGGGGAGCTGTTTTTT. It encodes CATSRESQGSTGELFF.